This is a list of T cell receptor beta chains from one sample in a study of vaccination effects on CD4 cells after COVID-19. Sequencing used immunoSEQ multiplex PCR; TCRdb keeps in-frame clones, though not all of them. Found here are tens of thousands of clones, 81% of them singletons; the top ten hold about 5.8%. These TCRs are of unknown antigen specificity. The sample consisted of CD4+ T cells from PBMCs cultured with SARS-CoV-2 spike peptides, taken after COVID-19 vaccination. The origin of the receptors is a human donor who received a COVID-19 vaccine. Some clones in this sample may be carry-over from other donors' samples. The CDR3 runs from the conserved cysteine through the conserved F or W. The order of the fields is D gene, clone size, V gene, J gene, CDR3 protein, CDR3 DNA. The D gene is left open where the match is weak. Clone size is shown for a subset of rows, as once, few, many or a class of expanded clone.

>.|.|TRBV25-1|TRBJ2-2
CASYSSNTGELFF
TGTGCCAGCTACAGTTCGAACACCGGGGAGCTGTTTTTT
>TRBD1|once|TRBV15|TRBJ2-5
CATREGGSKETQYF
TGTGCCACCAGGGAAGGGGGCTCTAAAGAGACCCAGTACTTC
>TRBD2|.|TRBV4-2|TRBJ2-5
CASSQGLARMGQTQYF
TGTGCCAGCAGCCAGGGACTAGCGAGGATGGGTCAGACCCAGTACTTC
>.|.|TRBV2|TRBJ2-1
CASTPPGTLYYNEQFF
TGTGCCAGCACCCCCCCCGGGACACTTTATTACAATGAGCAGTTCTTC
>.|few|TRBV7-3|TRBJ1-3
CASSLLLGNTIYF
TGTGCCAGCAGCCTTCTCCTTGGAAACACCATATATTTT
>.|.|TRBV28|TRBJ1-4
CASSLFSPTNEKLFF
TGTGCCAGCAGTTTATTCTCACCAACTAATGAAAAACTGTTTTTT
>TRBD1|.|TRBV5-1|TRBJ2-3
CASSSWTGVTDTQYF
TGCGCCAGCAGCTCTTGGACAGGTGTCACAGATACGCAGTATTTT
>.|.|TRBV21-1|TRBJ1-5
CASSNRAGYSNQPQHF
TGTGCCAGCAGCAATAGGGCAGGGTATAGCAATCAGCCCCAGCATTTT
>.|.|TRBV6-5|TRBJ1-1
CASSYGQGGEAFF
TGTGCCAGCAGTTACGGCCAGGGTGGCGAAGCTTTCTTT
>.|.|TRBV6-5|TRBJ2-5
CASSYSKLPTETQYF
TGTGCCAGCAGTTACTCGAAACTTCCGACGGAGACCCAGTACTTC
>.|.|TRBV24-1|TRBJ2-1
CATSDPGAGEGNEQFF
TGTGCCACCAGTGATCCAGGGGCAGGGGAGGGGAATGAGCAGTTCTTC
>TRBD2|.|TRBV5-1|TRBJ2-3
CASSLVPGGPGDTQYF
TGCGCCAGCAGCTTGGTTCCGGGGGGGCCAGGTGATACGCAGTATTTT
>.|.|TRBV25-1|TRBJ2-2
CASGNTGELFF
TGTGCCAGCGGAAACACCGGGGAGCTGTTTTTT
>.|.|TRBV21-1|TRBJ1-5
CASSTPRFGDQPQHF
TGTGCCAGCAGCACACCCAGGTTTGGGGATCAGCCCCAGCATTTT
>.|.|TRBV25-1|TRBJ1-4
CASRLVNEKLFF
TGTGCCAGCAGATTAGTTAATGAAAAACTGTTTTTT
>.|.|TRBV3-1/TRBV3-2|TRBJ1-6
CASSQDGGGSPLHF
TGTGCCAGCAGCCAAGATGGGGGGGGATCACCCCTCCACTTT
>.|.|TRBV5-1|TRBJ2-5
CASSFRQIQETQYF
TGCGCCAGCAGCTTCCGGCAGATCCAAGAGACCCAGTACTTC
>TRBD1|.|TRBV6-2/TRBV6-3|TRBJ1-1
CASSHRSGQGRTEAFF
TGTGCCAGCAGCCATAGATCGGGACAGGGGAGGACTGAAGCTTTCTTT
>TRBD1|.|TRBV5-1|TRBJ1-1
CASSSRGRSTEAFF
TGCGCCAGCAGCTCGAGGGGGCGTAGCACTGAAGCTTTCTTT
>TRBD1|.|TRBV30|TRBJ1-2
CAWSTDGTGGNGYTF
TGTGCCTGGAGCACAGACGGGACAGGGGGAAATGGCTACACCTTC
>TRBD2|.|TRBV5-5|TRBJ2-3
CASSSPSGGAHGTDTQYF
TGTGCCAGCAGCTCCCCCAGCGGGGGGGCTCACGGCACAGATACGCAGTATTTT
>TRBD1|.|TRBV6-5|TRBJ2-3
CASSSGQGTDTQYF
TGTGCCAGCAGTTCGGGACAGGGCACAGATACGCAGTATTTT
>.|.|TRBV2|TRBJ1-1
CASTPSLFPEAFF
TGTGCCAGCACCCCCTCCCTTTTCCCTGAAGCTTTCTTT
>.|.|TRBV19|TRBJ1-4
CASRQSPGGDEKLFF
TGTGCCAGCAGGCAATCGCCGGGGGGGGATGAAAAACTGTTTTTT
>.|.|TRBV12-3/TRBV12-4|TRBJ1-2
CASNAGTYGYTF
TGTGCCAGCAACGCCGGGACCTATGGCTACACCTTC
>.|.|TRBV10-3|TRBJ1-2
CAISPGTFSWGHGYTF
TGTGCCATCAGTCCCGGGACCTTTTCGTGGGGCCATGGCTACACCTTC
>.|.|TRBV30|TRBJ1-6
CAWTPSSYNSPLHF
TGTGCCTGGACTCCGAGCTCCTATAATTCACCCCTCCACTTT
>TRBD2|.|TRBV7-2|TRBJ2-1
CASSTRTSGVYEQFF
TGTGCCAGCAGCACCCGGACTAGCGGGGTATATGAGCAGTTCTTC
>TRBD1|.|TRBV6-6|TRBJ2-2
CASSLTGSNTGELFF
TGTGCCAGCAGTTTGACAGGGTCGAACACCGGGGAGCTGTTTTTT
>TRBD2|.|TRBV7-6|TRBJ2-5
CASSLLLAAYQETQYF
TGTGCCAGCAGTTTACTACTAGCGGCGTACCAAGAGACCCAGTACTTC
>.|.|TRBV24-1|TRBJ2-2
CATSRRPGANTGELFF
TGTGCCACCAGTCGCAGGCCTGGGGCGAACACCGGGGAGCTGTTTTTT
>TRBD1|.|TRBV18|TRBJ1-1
CASSPGRGPTEAFF
TGTGCCAGCTCACCGGGCAGGGGGCCTACTGAAGCTTTCTTT
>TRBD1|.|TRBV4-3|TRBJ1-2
CASSQGTGPSNYGYTF
TGCGCCAGCAGCCAAGGGACAGGGCCTTCTAACTATGGCTACACCTTC
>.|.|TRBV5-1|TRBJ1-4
CASSPADGEKLFF
TGCGCCAGCAGTCCCGCGGACGGTGAAAAACTGTTTTTT
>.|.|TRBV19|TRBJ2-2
CASSGATGNTGELFF
TGTGCCAGTAGTGGGGCGACAGGGAACACCGGGGAGCTGTTTTTT
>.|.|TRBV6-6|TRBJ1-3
CATGSRDDTIYF
TGTGCCACCGGCAGCAGGGACGACACCATATATTTT
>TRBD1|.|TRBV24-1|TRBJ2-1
CATSGGQGNEQFF
TGTGCCACCAGTGGGGGACAGGGGAATGAGCAGTTCTTC
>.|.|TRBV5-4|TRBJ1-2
CASSDGGRGGNYGYTF
TGTGCCAGCAGCGACGGGGGTCGGGGGGGAAACTATGGCTACACCTTC
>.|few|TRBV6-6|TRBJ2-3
CASSYSGRTDTQYF
TGTGCCAGCAGTTACTCAGGTCGCACAGATACGCAGTATTTT
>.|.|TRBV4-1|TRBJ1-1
CASSQVFRVGDLNTEAFF
TGCGCCAGCAGCCAAGTTTTTCGGGTGGGGGACTTGAACACTGAAGCTTTCTTT
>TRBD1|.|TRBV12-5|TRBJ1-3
CASGWTGAGNTIYF
TGTGCTAGTGGTTGGACAGGGGCTGGAAACACCATATATTTT
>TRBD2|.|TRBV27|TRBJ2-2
CASSLSILAGGRTGELFF
TGTGCCAGCAGTTTATCGATACTAGCGGGGGGAAGGACCGGGGAGCTGTTTTTT
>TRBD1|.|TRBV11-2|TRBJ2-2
CASSSIRGRDTGELFF
TGTGCCAGCAGCTCTATCAGGGGGCGCGACACCGGGGAGCTGTTTTTT
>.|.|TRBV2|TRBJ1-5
CASRAGLNQPQHF
TGTGCCAGCAGGGCGGGGCTCAATCAGCCCCAGCATTTT
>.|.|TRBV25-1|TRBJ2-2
CASSGQLYTGELFF
TGTGCCAGCAGTGGACAGCTCTACACCGGGGAGCTGTTTTTT
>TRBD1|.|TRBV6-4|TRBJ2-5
CASKDRGLQETQYF
TGTGCCAGCAAGGACAGGGGTCTGCAAGAGACCCAGTACTTC
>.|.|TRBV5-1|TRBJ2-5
CASSSSGVGGIQETQYF
TGCGCCAGCAGCTCCTCAGGGGTTGGGGGGATACAAGAGACCCAGTACTTC
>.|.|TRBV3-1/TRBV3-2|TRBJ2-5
CASSQDRETQYF
TGTGCCAGCAGCCAAGATCGAGAGACCCAGTACTTC
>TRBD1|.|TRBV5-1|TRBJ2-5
CASSPGTGKETQYF
TGCGCCAGCAGCCCAGGGACAGGAAAAGAGACCCAGTACTTC
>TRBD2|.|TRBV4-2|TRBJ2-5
CASSRIPLAGEETQYF
TGTGCCAGCAGCCGAATCCCACTAGCGGGGGAAGAGACCCAGTACTTC
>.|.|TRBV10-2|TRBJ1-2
CASSRGASYGYTF
TGCGCCAGCAGTAGGGGGGCGAGCTATGGCTACACCTTC
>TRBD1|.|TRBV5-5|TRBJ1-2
CASSLDPGGGWSGYTF
TGTGCCAGCAGCTTGGATCCAGGGGGCGGCTGGAGCGGCTACACCTTC
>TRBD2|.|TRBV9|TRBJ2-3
CASSARGGTDTQYF
TGTGCCAGCAGTGCCCGGGGGGGCACAGATACGCAGTATTTT